The 5 T cell receptor beta chains reported below all come from one sample, sequenced in a study of T cell changes during pregnancy in multiple sclerosis. Sequencing used immunoSEQ multiplex PCR; TCRdb keeps in-frame clones, though not all of them. The sample lists approximately 30,000 clones, roughly 86% occurring once. The specimen was CD8+ T cells from peripheral blood mononuclear cells, collected in the first trimester of pregnancy. Source of these receptors: a female donor with multiple sclerosis, enrolled in a pregnancy study.

The CDR3 spells CASSPGLAGEQYF. In DNA, the CDR3 is TGTGCCAGCAGCCCGGGACTAGCTGGCGAGCAGTACTTC. The rearrangement joins TRBV9 to TRBJ2-7, with 9 bases lining up with TRBD2. This CDR3 region has 13 residues. Losses at the gene ends were 4 bases for V and 6 bases for J; bases not matched to a gene: 5. CDR1 is SGDLS and CDR2 is YYNGEE in the germline V gene.

The chain uses TRBV7-2 and TRBJ2-1, with 7 bases aligning to TRBD2. V lost 5 bases, J lost 0 bases, and 13 bases stayed unmatched. CDR1 and CDR2 (germline): SGHTA, FQGNSA. The CDR3 is 18 amino acids. CDR3 nucleotides: TGTGCCAGCAGCGTACGTTTGGCCGGGAGGATCTCCTACAATGAGCAGTTCTTC. It encodes CASSVRLAGRISYNEQFF.

The chain joins TRBV10-3 to TRBJ1-2; D is undetermined. V was pared by 0 bases and J by 4 bases, with 12 bases between. The CDR3 spans 15 residues. The germline CDR1 and CDR2 sequences are ENHRY and SYGVKD. The DNA for the CDR3 is TGTGCCATCAGTGAGTCTCCGGCAGCTAGCTATGGCTACACCTTC. It specifies CAISESPAASYGYTF.

This clone was detected only a few times. This rearrangement joins TRBV2 to TRBJ2-1; 10 nucleotides match TRBD2. Germline V gene sequence: CDR1 SNHLY, CDR2 FYNNEI. This CDR3 is built from 16 residues. V was clipped by 9 bases and J by 6 bases; unmatched bases: 14. The DNA for the CDR3 is TGTGCCAGAGCCCCTGGGTGGCTAGCGGGGGCCAATGAGCAGTTCTTC. Encoded protein: CARAPGWLAGANEQFF.

V and J are TRBV5-1 and TRBJ2-7, with a weak D call TRBD2 (10 bases). The germline gives CDR1 SGHRS, CDR2 YFSETQ. This CDR3 has 17 residues. Trimming pared 2 bases from V and 6 bases from J, leaving 24 bases between. This CDR3 reads CASSFLLAGQGGIEQYF. The CDR3 coding sequence is TGCGCCAGCAGCTTCTTACTAGCGGGACAGGGAGGGATCGAGCAGTACTTC.